Listed below are T cell receptor beta chains from one sample, sequenced in a study of blood T cell repertoires in COVID-19. Only in-frame clones appear in the TCRdb table, and some are missing; sequencing was by immunoSEQ multiplex PCR. The sample lists 250,000 to 400,000 clones, approximately 89% occurring once. Sequencing was done on a sample of peripheral blood. These TCRs come from a woman in her 30s with COVID-19, enrolled during active disease. CDR3s include the opening cysteine and the closing phenylalanine or tryptophan. Fields, in order: D gene, V gene, J gene, clone size, CDR3 protein, CDR3 DNA. The D gene is left open where the match is weak. Where a row states a size, it is once, few, many or the class of an expanded clone; other rows omit it.

TRBD2,TRBV6-6,TRBJ2-7,few,CASSYALAGGPYEQYF,TGTGCCAGCAGTTACGCCCTAGCGGGGGGGCCCTACGAGCAGTACTTC
NA,TRBV2,TRBJ1-2,NA,CASSDTSRGAYYGYTF,TGTGCCAGCAGCGATACCAGCCGGGGGGCTTACTATGGCTACACCTTC
NA,TRBV5-8,TRBJ1-2,NA,CASSFRGVGGYTF,TGTGCCAGCAGCTTCAGGGGCGTAGGTGGCTACACCTTC
NA,TRBV5-1,TRBJ1-4,once,CASSLASGENEKLFF,TGCGCCAGCAGCTTGGCCTCGGGGGAGAATGAAAAACTGTTTTTT
NA,TRBV2,TRBJ1-5,NA,CASSAGPGLSNQPQHF,TGTGCCAGCAGCGCCGGTCCGGGACTCAGCAATCAGCCCCAGCATTTT
NA,TRBV5-1,TRBJ2-7,NA,CASSGQGYEQYF,TGCGCCAGCAGCGGCCAGGGCTACGAGCAGTACTTC
NA,TRBV21-1,TRBJ2-5,NA,CASSSPEDYPETQYF,TGTGCCAGCAGCTCCCCAGAAGACTATCCGGAGACCCAGTACTTC
NA,TRBV28,TRBJ1-5,NA,CASIMSLGAYSNQPQHF,TGTGCCAGCATAATGAGCCTTGGGGCGTATAGCAATCAGCCCCAGCATTTT
NA,TRBV2,TRBJ1-3,NA,CASASGVSGNTIYF,TGTGCCAGCGCATCGGGAGTGTCTGGAAACACCATATATTTT
NA,TRBV7-9,TRBJ2-3,NA,CASKKGGLADTQYF,TGTGCCAGCAAGAAAGGCGGCCTGGCAGATACGCAGTATTTT
NA,TRBV30,TRBJ2-2,NA,CAWALNTGELFF,TGTGCCTGGGCTTTAAACACCGGGGAGCTGTTTTTT
TRBD1,TRBV14,TRBJ1-6,NA,CASSQDDRGTTPLHF,TGTGCCAGCAGCCAAGATGACAGGGGAACAACGCCCCTCCACTTT
NA,TRBV27,TRBJ1-1,NA,CASSFQENTEAFF,TGTGCCAGCAGTTTCCAGGAAAACACTGAAGCTTTCTTT
NA,TRBV9,TRBJ1-3,NA,CASSTTGLGNTIYF,TGTGCCAGCAGCACAACAGGGCTCGGAAACACCATATATTTT
TRBD2,TRBV2,TRBJ2-2,once,CASSDLRSSGDNTGELFF,TGTGCCAGCAGTGACCTAAGATCCAGCGGGGATAACACCGGGGAGCTGTTTTTT
NA,TRBV2,TRBJ2-1,NA,CASRVARLNEQFF,TGTGCCAGCAGAGTGGCCCGACTCAATGAGCAGTTCTTC
TRBD2,TRBV5-1,TRBJ2-2,NA,CASSPPGGGTGELFF,TGCGCCAGCAGTCCACCGGGGGGTGGCACCGGGGAGCTGTTTTTT
TRBD1,TRBV5-6,TRBJ1-2,NA,CASSSLGTGGLGRYGYTF,TGTGCCAGCAGCTCTTTAGGGACAGGGGGCTTGGGGCGCTATGGCTACACCTTC
NA,TRBV29-1,TRBJ2-6,NA,CSVEVRSPSGANVLTF,TGCAGCGTTGAAGTTCGGAGCCCCTCTGGGGCCAACGTCCTGACTTTC
TRBD2,TRBV6-2/TRBV6-3,TRBJ2-2,NA,CASSYTSGETGELFF,TGTGCCAGCAGTTACACTAGCGGGGAAACCGGGGAGCTGTTTTTT
TRBD1,TRBV2,TRBJ1-4,NA,CASSYDRDRGDLNEKLFF,TGTGCCAGCAGTTACGACCGGGACAGGGGTGATCTTAATGAAAAACTGTTTTTT
TRBD1,TRBV30,TRBJ1-2,NA,CAWGRDSFYGYTF,TGTGCCTGGGGCCGGGACAGCTTCTATGGCTACACCTTC
NA,TRBV7-9,TRBJ2-1,NA,CASSLAWGDQDNEQFF,TGTGCCAGCAGCTTAGCGTGGGGGGATCAGGACAATGAGCAGTTCTTC
TRBD1,TRBV5-1,TRBJ1-2,NA,CASSFGTGGADYGYTF,TGCGCCAGCAGCTTCGGGACAGGGGGCGCGGACTATGGCTACACCTTC
TRBD1,TRBV18,TRBJ1-5,NA,CASSSTGKQPQHF,TGTGCCAGCTCCTCGACAGGGAAGCAGCCCCAGCATTTT
TRBD2,TRBV7-8,TRBJ2-2,NA,CASTPSRAAGTGELFF,TGTGCCAGCACCCCGAGCCGGGCAGCGGGGACCGGGGAGCTGTTTTTT
NA,TRBV7-6,TRBJ1-5,NA,CASSLAAENNQPQHF,TGTGCCAGCAGCTTAGCTGCGGAGAACAATCAGCCCCAGCATTTT
TRBD1,TRBV19,TRBJ1-4,once,CASSMWQGGTNEKLFF,TGTGCCAGTAGTATGTGGCAGGGGGGCACTAATGAAAAACTGTTTTTT
NA,TRBV7-9,TRBJ2-1,NA,CASSKGQGRSYNEQFF,TGTGCCAGCAGTAAAGGCCAGGGGCGCTCCTACAATGAGCAGTTCTTC
NA,TRBV18,TRBJ2-3,NA,CASSLGQSDTQYF,TGTGCCAGCTCTCTCGGACAGTCAGATACGCAGTATTTT
TRBD1,TRBV7-2,TRBJ2-3,NA,CASSLGTGGDTQYF,TGTGCCAGCAGCCTGGGGACAGGGGGAGATACGCAGTATTTT